These T cell receptor beta chains were read from a single sample in a study of post-analysis software for immune sequencing data. TCRdb reprocessed the PCR reads with MiXCR, giving one entry per CDR3 protein. The table lists about 200,000 distinct CDR3 sequences, over 25% of them singletons, with more than 3% in the top ten. What was sequenced was blood. Source of these receptors: a girl between 2 and 17 years old with multiple sclerosis. Both conserved end residues are part of each CDR3. The order of the fields is V gene, D gene, J gene, CDR3 length, clone size, CDR3 protein, CDR3 DNA. The D gene is left open where the match is weak. Some rows have no size entry. The others give once, few or many, or a class for an expanded clone.

TRBV12-3/TRBV12-4	TRBD2	TRBJ2-2	17	few	CASSLLWTSGNTGELFF	TGTGCCAGCAGTTTACTTTGGACTAGCGGGAACACCGGGGAGCTGTTTTTT
TRBV20-1	TRBD1	TRBJ2-5	14	many	CSARDGTGRETQYF	TGCAGTGCTAGAGATGGGACAGGGCGAGAGACCCAGTACTTC
TRBV25-1	TRBD1	TRBJ2-5	16	few	CASSEYGTVKEETQYF	TGTGCCAGCAGTGAATATGGGACAGTAAAAGAAGAGACCCAGTACTTC
TRBV7-2	NA	TRBJ2-3	13	many	CASRVAGTDTQYF	TGTGCCAGCAGGGTAGCGGGCACAGATACGCAGTATTTT
TRBV7-6	NA	TRBJ2-7	13	NA	CASSKGPNYEQYF	TGTGCCAGCAGCAAAGGACCCAACTACGAGCAGTACTTC
TRBV7-9	NA	TRBJ1-1	15	few	CASSLEGTVNTEAFF	TGTGCCAGCAGCTTAGAGGGTACAGTGAACACTGAAGCTTTCTTT
TRBV6-5	TRBD1	TRBJ1-2	14	many	CASSYIQGTYGYTF	TGTGCCAGCAGTTACATACAGGGGACATATGGCTACACCTTC
TRBV18	TRBD1	TRBJ1-1	16	few	CASSPGVDRGGTEAFF	TGTGCCAGCTCACCGGGCGTTGACAGGGGGGGCACTGAAGCTTTCTTT
TRBV20-1	TRBD1	TRBJ1-2	15	few	CSAPRMGQGDYGYTF	TGCAGTGCTCCCAGGATGGGACAGGGGGACTATGGCTACACCTTC
TRBV5-1	NA	TRBJ1-1	14	NA	CASSLDGGTTEAFF	TGCGCCAGCAGCTTGGATGGGGGGACCACTGAAGCTTTCTTT
TRBV10-3	NA	TRBJ2-5	14	NA	CAIRGSRGQETQYF	TGTGCCATCAGGGGGTCAAGGGGTCAAGAGACCCAGTACTTC
TRBV6-6	NA	TRBJ1-2	11	many	CASRDTYGYTF	TGTGCCAGCAGGGATACGTATGGCTACACCTTC
TRBV10-1	NA	TRBJ2-3	15	few	CASNQGQLSTDTQYF	TGCGCCAGCAATCAGGGGCAGCTTAGCACAGATACGCAGTATTTT
TRBV29-1	NA	TRBJ1-2	15	many	CSVTGPERINYGYTF	TGCAGCGTTACGGGGCCGGAGCGGATTAACTATGGCTACACCTTC
TRBV28	NA	TRBJ2-5	18	few	CASSGGAVGRGYQETQYF	TGTGCCAGCAGTGGAGGGGCCGTGGGCAGGGGATACCAAGAGACCCAGTACTTC
TRBV7-2	NA	TRBJ2-3	14	few	CASSQGLPSDTQYF	TGTGCCAGCAGCCAAGGCCTTCCCTCGGATACGCAGTATTTT
TRBV20-1	TRBD2	TRBJ2-7	12	NA	CSVAGEGDEQYF	TGCAGTGTAGCGGGAGAAGGGGACGAGCAGTACTTC
TRBV18	NA	TRBJ2-1	13	NA	CASSPPIYNEQFF	TGTGCCAGCTCACCACCTATATACAATGAGCAGTTCTTC
TRBV4-1	NA	TRBJ1-5	16	few	CASSQAALNSNQPQHF	TGCGCCAGCAGCCAAGCGGCACTTAACAGCAATCAGCCCCAGCATTTT
TRBV29-1	TRBD2	TRBJ2-3	15	NA	CSADLAGGATDTQYF	TGCAGCGCAGATCTAGCGGGGGGGGCCACAGATACGCAGTATTTT
TRBV29-1	NA	TRBJ2-7	11	many	CSVNRVGEQYF	TGCAGCGTCAACAGGGTGGGCGAGCAGTACTTC
TRBV2	TRBD2	TRBJ2-3	14	many	CATGLAGGGDTQYF	TGTGCCACCGGACTAGCGGGAGGAGGGGATACGCAGTATTTT
TRBV6-2/TRBV6-3	TRBD1	TRBJ2-5	14	NA	CASSYPGRGETQYF	TGTGCCAGCAGTTACCCCGGCAGGGGGGAGACCCAGTACTTC
TRBV25-1	NA	TRBJ2-3	16	NA	CASSEWALYSTDTQYF	TGTGCCAGCAGTGAATGGGCGCTTTATAGCACAGATACGCAGTATTTT
TRBV19	NA	TRBJ2-3	14	NA	CASRLQGSQDTQYF	TGTGCCAGTAGGCTACAGGGTTCGCAAGATACGCAGTATTTT
TRBV4-1	TRBD1	TRBJ1-2	17	many	CASSPQALGQTNYGYTF	TGCGCCAGCAGCCCACAAGCCCTGGGACAGACAAACTATGGCTACACCTTC
TRBV18	TRBD1	TRBJ2-1	13	few	CASRDRDGNEQFF	TGTGCCAGCCGGGACAGGGATGGCAATGAGCAGTTCTTC
TRBV6-6	NA	TRBJ2-1	14	few	CASSFLGQLHEQFF	TGTGCCAGCAGTTTCCTCGGACAGCTCCATGAGCAGTTCTTC
TRBV15	NA	TRBJ2-7	15	few	CATSRAGADSYEQYF	TGTGCCACCAGCAGAGCCGGGGCCGATTCCTACGAGCAGTACTTC
TRBV5-1	NA	TRBJ1-2	13	many	CASSLLANYGYTF	TGCGCCAGCAGCTTGTTAGCTAACTATGGCTACACCTTC
TRBV9	NA	TRBJ2-1	16	NA	CASSVEGLGSYNEQFF	TGTGCCAGCAGCGTAGAGGGGTTGGGCTCCTACAATGAGCAGTTCTTC
TRBV4-1	TRBD1	TRBJ1-2	17	many	CASSQDPGQGLYYGYTF	TGCGCCAGCAGCCAGGACCCGGGACAGGGGCTCTACTATGGCTACACCTTC